This T cell receptor beta chain was observed in a study of blood T cell repertoires in COVID-19. Turning to the study itself: COVID-19 samples collected from the United States, Italy and Spain covered acute and convalescent phases. Sources were T cells, B-cell-depleted T cells, or PBMCs; the material itself was cDNA or gDNA.

Original analysis: Amplification with reference gene primers provided the estimates of nucleated cell counts. Profiled with immunoSEQ multiplex PCR; TCRdb holds only in-frame clones, not every one. Clonal size and the V and J genes are those of that table, whereas D and trimming came from the DNA. The sample yields about 520,000 clones, over 75% seen once. The length of the CDR3 is 13 residues. The germline CDR1 and CDR2 sequences are KGHDR and SFDVKD. Between the trimmed V and J ends, which lost 6 bases and 3 bases, there was a span of 8 bases. Material: peripheral blood. The receptor was isolated from a human donor in a cohort sampled during active COVID-19. The chain combines TRBV24-1 with TRBJ1-5; D not certain. This CDR3 reads CATSHGINQPQHF. The CDR3 DNA reads as TGTGCCACCAGTCACGGGATCAATCAGCCCCAGCATTTT.